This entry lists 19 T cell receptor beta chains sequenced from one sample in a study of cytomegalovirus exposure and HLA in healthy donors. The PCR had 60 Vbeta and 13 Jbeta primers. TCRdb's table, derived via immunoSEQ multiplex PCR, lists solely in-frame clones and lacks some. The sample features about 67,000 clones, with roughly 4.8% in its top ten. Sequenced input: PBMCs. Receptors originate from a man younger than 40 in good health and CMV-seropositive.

Here the CDR3 reads CASSQARGTEAFF. As DNA, the CDR3 is TGCGCCAGCAGCCAGGCGCGGGGTACTGAAGCTTTCTTT. The J gene is TRBJ1-1, the V gene TRBV4-1; D remains ambiguous. With 3 bases removed from V and 5 bases from J, the gap between germline ends came to 10 bases. In germline, CDR1 is MGHRA, CDR2 YSYEKL. The CDR3 has 13 residues.

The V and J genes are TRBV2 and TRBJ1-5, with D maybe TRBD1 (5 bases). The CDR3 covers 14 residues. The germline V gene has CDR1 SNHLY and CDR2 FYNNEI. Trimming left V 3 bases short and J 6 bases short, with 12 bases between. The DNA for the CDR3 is TGTGCCAGCAGTGAGTCAGGGTTGGGTCAGCCCCAGCATTTT. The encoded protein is CASSESGLGQPQHF.

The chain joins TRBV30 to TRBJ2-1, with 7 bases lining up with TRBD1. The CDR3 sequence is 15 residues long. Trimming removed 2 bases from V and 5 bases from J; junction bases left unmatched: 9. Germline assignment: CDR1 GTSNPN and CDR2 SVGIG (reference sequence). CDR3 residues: CAWSLRQGVDNEQFF. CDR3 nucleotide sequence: TGTGCCTGGAGTTTAAGGCAGGGGGTCGACAATGAGCAGTTCTTC.

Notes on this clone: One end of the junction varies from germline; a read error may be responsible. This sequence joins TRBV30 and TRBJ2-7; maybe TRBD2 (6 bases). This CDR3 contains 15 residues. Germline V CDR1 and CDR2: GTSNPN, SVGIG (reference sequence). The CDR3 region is CAGSFRAGGYGEQYF. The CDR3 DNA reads TGTGCCGGGAGTTTCCGGGCCGGGGGTTACGGAGAGCAGTACTTC. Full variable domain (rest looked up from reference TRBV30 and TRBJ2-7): SQTIHQWPATLVQPVGSPLSLECTVEGTSNPNLYWYRQAAGRGLQLLFYSVGIGQISSEVPQNLSASRPQDRQFILSSKKLLLSDSGFYLCAGSFRAGGYGEQYFGPGTRLTVT.

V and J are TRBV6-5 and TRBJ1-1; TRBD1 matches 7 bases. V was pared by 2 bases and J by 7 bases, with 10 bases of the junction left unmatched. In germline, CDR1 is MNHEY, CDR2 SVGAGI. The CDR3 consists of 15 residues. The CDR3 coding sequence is TGTGCCAGCAGTTACGTGCACCGGGACAGCGGTGAAGCTTTCTTT. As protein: CASSYVHRDSGEAFF.

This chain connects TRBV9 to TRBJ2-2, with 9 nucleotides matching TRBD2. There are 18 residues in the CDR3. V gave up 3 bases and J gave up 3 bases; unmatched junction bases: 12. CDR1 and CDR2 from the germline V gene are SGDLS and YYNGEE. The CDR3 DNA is TGTGCCAGCAGCGCCAGCACGAATAGCGGGAGATACACCGGGGAGCTGTTTTTT. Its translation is CASSASTNSGRYTGELFF.

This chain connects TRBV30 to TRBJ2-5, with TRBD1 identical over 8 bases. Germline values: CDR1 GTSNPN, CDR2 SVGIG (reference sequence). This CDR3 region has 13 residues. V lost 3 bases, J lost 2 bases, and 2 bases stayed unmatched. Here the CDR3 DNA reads TGTGCCTGGAGGGACAGGGAACAAGAGACCCAGTACTTC. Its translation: CAWRDREQETQYF.

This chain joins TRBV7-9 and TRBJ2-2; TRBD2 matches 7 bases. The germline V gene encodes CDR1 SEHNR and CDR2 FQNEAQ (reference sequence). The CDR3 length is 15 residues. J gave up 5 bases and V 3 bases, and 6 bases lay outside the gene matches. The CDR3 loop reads CASSLAGVRTGELFF. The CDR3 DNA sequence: TGTGCCAGCAGCTTGGCGGGAGTTCGTACCGGGGAGCTGTTTTTT.

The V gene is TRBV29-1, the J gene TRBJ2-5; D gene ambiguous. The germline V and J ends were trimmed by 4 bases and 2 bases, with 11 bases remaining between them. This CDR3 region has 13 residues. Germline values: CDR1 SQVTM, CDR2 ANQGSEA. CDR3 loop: CSVGPPGQETQYF. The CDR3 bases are TGCAGCGTTGGGCCACCAGGACAAGAGACCCAGTACTTC.

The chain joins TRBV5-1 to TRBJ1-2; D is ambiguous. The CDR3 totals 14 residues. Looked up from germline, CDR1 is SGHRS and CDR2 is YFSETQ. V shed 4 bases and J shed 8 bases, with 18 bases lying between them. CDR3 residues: CASSADFGTGGYTF. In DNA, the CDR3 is TGCGCCAGCAGCGCGGACTTCGGCACTGGGGGCTACACCTTC.

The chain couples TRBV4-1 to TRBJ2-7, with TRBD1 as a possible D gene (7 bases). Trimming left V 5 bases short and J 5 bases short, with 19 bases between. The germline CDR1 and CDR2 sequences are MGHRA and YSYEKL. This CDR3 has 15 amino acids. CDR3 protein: CASSEKGAGINEQYF. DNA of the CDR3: TGCGCCAGCAGCGAAAAGGGGGCGGGGATCAACGAGCAGTACTTC.

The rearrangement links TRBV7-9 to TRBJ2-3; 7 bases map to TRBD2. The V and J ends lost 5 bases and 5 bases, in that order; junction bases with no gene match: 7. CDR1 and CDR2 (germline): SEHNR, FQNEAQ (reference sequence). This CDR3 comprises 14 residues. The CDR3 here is CASSPSGGVDTQYF. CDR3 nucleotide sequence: TGTGCCAGCAGCCCAAGTGGGGGGGTAGATACGCAGTATTTT.

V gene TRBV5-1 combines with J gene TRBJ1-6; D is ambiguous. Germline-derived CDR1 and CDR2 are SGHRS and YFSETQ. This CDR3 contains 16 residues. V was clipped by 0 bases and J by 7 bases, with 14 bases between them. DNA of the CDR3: TGCGCCAGCAGCTTGGGAGGTTTCGGGTTGAATTCACCCCTCCACTTT. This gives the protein CASSLGGFGLNSPLHF.

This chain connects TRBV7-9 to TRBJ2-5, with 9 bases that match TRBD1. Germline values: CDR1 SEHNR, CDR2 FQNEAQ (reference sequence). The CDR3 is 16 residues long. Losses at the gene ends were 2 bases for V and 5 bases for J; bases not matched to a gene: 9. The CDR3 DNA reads TGTGCCAGCAGCTTAACCGGGACAGGGCATGGGGAGACCCAGTACTTC. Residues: CASSLTGTGHGETQYF.

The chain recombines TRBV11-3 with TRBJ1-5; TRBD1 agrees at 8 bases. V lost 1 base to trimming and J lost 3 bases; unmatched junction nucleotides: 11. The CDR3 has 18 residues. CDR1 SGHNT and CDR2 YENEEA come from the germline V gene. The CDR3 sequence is CASSLGDLGQGANQPQHF. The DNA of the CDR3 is TGTGCCAGCAGCTTAGGTGACCTGGGGCAGGGGGCCAATCAGCCCCAGCATTTT. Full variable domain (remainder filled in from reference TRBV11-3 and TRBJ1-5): EAGVVQSPRYKIIEKKQPVAFWCNPISGHNTLYWYLQNLGQGPELLIRYENEEAVDDSQLPKDRFSAERLKGVDSTLKIQPAELGDSAVYLCASSLGDLGQGANQPQHFGDGTRLSIL.

CDR3 amino acids: CASSARMEYGMQGQPQHF. CDR3 coding DNA: TGTGCCAGCAGTGCCCGAATGGAGTATGGGATGCAGGGACAGCCCCAGCATTTT. The V call is TRBV6-1, the J call TRBJ1-5; maybe TRBD1 (5 bases). Germline V gives CDR1 MNHNS, CDR2 SASEGT. The CDR3 consists of 18 residues. V was shortened by 4 bases and J by 7 bases, with 26 bases between the two germline ends.

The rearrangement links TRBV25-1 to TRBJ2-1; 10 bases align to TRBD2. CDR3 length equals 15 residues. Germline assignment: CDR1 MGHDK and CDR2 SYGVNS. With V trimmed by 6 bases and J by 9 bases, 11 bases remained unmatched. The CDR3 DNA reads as TGTGCCAGCAGAAGCCTGGAGCGGGGGGGGGCTGAGCAGTTCTTC. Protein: CASRSLERGGAEQFF.

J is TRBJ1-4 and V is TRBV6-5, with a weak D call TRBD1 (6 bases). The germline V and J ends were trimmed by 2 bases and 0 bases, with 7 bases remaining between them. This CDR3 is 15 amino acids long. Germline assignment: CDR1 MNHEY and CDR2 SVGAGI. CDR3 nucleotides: TGTGCCAGCAGTTACCGGACAGCAACTAATGAAAAACTGTTTTTT. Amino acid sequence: CASSYRTATNEKLFF.

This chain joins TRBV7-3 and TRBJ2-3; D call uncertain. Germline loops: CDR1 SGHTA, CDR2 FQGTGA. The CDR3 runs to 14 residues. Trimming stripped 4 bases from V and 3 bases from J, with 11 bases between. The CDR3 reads CASSYSTRTDTQYF. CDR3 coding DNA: TGTGCCAGCAGCTATAGTACGCGTACAGATACGCAGTATTTT. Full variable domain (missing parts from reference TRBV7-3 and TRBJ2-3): GAGVSQTPSNKVTEKGKYVELRCDPISGHTALYWYRQSLGQGPEFLIYFQGTGAADDSGLPNDRFFAVRPEGSVSTLKIQRTERGDSAVYLCASSYSTRTDTQYFGPGTRLTVL.